This T cell receptor beta chain is from a study of CD8 T cells in ankylosing spondylitis. The sample holds many counts of this clonotype. Its antigen is not identified. TCRdb redid the calling of the 5' RACE reads with MiXCR, one entry per CDR3 protein. Seen here are around 210,000 distinct CDR3 sequences, approximately 8.4% observed once, and the top ten hold more than 4.5%. Trimming took 3 bases from V and 5 from J, leaving 13 bases between them. The CDR3 loop spans 13 amino acids. Germline V CDR1 and CDR2: SQVTM, ANQGSEA. Study-wide findings and caveats: Disease-linked clones bore a CD8+ phenotype and were relatively rare in peripheral blood. Some of the motif variants had earlier been found in reactive arthritis patients' fluid and blood.

The TCR was taken from a female donor with ankylosing spondylitis or in good health (not recorded which). The chain recombines TRBV29-1 with TRBJ2-5; D ambiguous. The specimen was blood, either unsorted or a sorted T cell fraction (not recorded which). In nucleotides, the CDR3 is TGCAGCGTTGATTTGATGGTAGGGGAGACCCAGTACTTC. Translating gives CSVDLMVGETQYF.